This T cell receptor (beta chain) was obtained from a study of blood T cell repertoires in COVID-19. The overall study: Both acute and convalescent COVID-19 samples were obtained from the United States, Italy and Spain. From T cells, B-cell-depleted T cells, or PBMCs came the material, which was cDNA or gDNA.

The germline V gene has CDR1 LNHNV and CDR2 YYDKDF (reference sequence). The CDR3 loop spans 15 amino acids. Losses at the gene ends were 0 bases for V and 8 bases for J; bases not matched to a gene: 5. In the original processing: Scientists estimated how many nucleated cells there were by amplifying reference gene primers. Only in-frame clones appear in the TCRdb table, and some are missing; sequencing was by immunoSEQ multiplex PCR. The V and J calls and clone size were taken over from that table, and D and trimming were inferred from the DNA. The sample gives approximately 350,000 clones, approximately 89% of which show up once; less than 3.5% is in the top ten.

Source material: peripheral blood. The clonotype comes from a young woman who had recovered from COVID-19. V and J are TRBV15 and TRBJ2-4; TRBD2 matches 9 bases. The DNA for the CDR3 is TGTGCCACCAGCAGAGAAGGGGCGGGGGGGCACATTCAGTACTTC. The encoded protein is CATSREGAGGHIQYF.